Below, 2 T cell receptor beta chains from the same sample are listed, as sequenced in a study of shared clonotypes between healthy human individuals. Measured with immunoSEQ multiplex PCR; TCRdb has only the in-frame clones, and not every one. The data hold approximately 2.3 million clones, with 93% observed a single time. Input material: naive CD4+ T cells from PBMCs. Subset of the sample: CD45RA+ positively selected. The source of these receptors is a man between 18 and 35 years old in good health. Some clones in this sample may be carry-over from other donors' samples.

V is TRBV27 and J is TRBJ2-3; 7 bases align to TRBD2. The CDR3 contains 15 residues. V dropped 5 bases and J dropped 0; count of bases not matched to a gene: 5. Germline V CDR1 and CDR2: MNHEY, SMNVEV (reference sequence). CDR3 bases: TGTGCCAGCAGTCTACTAGCGACCAGCACAGATACGCAGTATTTT. Residues: CASSLLATSTDTQYF.

The chain links TRBV9 to TRBJ2-7; 9 bases align to TRBD1. The CDR3 runs 21 residues. V lost 5 bases to trimming and J lost 2 bases; unmatched junction nucleotides: 26. Per the germline V gene, CDR1 is SGDLS and CDR2 is YYNGEE. CDR3 nucleotide sequence: TGTGCCAGCAGGGCCGGGACAGGGCCACCTCCGACCCAAATTCCACCCTACGAGCAGTACTTC. Protein: CASRAGTGPPPTQIPPYEQYF.